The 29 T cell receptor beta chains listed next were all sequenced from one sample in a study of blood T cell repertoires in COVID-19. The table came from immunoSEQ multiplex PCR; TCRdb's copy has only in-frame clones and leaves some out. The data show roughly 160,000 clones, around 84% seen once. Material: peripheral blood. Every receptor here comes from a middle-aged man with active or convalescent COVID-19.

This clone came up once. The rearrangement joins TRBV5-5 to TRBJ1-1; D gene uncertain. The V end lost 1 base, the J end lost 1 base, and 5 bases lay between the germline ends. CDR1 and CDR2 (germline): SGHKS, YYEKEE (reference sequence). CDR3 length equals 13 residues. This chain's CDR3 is CASSLLGNTEAFF. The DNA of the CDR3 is TGTGCCAGCAGCTTGCTAGGGAACACTGAAGCTTTCTTT.

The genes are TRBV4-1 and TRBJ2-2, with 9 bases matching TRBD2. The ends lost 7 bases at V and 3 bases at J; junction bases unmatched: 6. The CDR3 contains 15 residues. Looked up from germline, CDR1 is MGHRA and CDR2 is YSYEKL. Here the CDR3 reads CASKRASGDTGELFF. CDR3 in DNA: TGCGCCAGCAAAAGGGCTAGCGGGGACACCGGGGAGCTGTTTTTT.

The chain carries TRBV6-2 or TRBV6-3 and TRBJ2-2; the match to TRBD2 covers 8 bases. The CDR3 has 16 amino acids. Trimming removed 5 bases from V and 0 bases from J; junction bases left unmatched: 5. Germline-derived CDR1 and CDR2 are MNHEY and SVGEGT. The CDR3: CASSPPGGTNTGELFF. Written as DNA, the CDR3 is TGTGCCAGCAGTCCCCCGGGGGGGACGAACACCGGGGAGCTGTTTTTT.

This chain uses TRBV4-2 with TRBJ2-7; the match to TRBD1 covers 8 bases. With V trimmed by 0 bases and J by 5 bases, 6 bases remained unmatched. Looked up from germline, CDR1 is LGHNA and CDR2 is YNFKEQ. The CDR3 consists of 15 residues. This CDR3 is CASSQDRTGWDEQYF. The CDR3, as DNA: TGTGCCAGCAGCCAAGATAGGACAGGGTGGGACGAGCAGTACTTC.

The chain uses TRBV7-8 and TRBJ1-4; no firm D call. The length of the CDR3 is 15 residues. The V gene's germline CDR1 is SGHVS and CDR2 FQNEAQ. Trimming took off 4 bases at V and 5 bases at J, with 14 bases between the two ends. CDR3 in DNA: TGTGCCAGCAGCTACTCGAGCGCACCGAATGAAAAACTGTTTTTT. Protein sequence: CASSYSSAPNEKLFF.

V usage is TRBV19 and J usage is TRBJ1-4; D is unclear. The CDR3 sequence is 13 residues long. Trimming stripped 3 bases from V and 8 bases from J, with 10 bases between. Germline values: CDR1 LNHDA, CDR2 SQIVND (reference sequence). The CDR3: CASSIPDGEKLFF. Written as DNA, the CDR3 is TGTGCCAGTAGTATCCCAGACGGGGAAAAACTGTTTTTT.

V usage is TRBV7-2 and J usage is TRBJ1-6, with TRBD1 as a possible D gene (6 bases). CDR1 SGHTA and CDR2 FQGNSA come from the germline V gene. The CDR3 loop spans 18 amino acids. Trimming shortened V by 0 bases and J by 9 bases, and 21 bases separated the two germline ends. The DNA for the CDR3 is TGTGCCAGCAGCTTAGCCCTCGGGGGGGGGCGCCTTCGTTCACCCCTCCACTTT. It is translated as CASSLALGGGRLRSPLHF.

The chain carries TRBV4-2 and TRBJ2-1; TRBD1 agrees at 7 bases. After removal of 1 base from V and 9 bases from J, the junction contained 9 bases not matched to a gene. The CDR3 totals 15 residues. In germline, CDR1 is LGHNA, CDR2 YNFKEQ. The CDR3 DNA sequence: TGTGCCAGCAGCCAAGGGCCTACAGGGGTAAGTGAGCAGTTCTTC. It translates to CASSQGPTGVSEQFF.

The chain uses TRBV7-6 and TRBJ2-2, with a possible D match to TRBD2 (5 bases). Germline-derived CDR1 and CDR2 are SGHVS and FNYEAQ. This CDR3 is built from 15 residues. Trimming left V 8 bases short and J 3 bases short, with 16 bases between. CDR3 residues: CASGEGGPDTGELFF. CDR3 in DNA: TGTGCCAGCGGAGAGGGTGGACCCGACACCGGGGAGCTGTTTTTT.

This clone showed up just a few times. DNA for the CDR3: TGCGCCAGCAGCTTGCAAATGGGGGGAGACTATGGCTACACCTTC. As protein: CASSLQMGGDYGYTF. The rearrangement joins TRBV5-1 to TRBJ1-2; maybe TRBD1 (5 bases). The CDR3 loop spans 15 amino acids. CDR1 is SGHRS and CDR2 is YFSETQ in the germline V gene. V dropped 1 base and J dropped 3 bases, with 13 bases sitting between them.

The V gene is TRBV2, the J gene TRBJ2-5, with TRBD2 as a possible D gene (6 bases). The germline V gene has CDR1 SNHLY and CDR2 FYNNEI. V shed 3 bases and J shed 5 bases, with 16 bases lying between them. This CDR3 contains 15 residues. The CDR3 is CASSDSGQAKETQYF. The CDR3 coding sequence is TGTGCCAGCAGTGATAGCGGACAAGCAAAGGAGACCCAGTACTTC.

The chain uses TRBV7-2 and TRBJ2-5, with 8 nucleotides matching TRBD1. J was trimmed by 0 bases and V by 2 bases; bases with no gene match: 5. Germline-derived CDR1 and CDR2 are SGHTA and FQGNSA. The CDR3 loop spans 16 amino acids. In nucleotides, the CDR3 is TGTGCCAGCAGCTTATCGACAGGGGTATACCAAGAGACCCAGTACTTC. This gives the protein CASSLSTGVYQETQYF.

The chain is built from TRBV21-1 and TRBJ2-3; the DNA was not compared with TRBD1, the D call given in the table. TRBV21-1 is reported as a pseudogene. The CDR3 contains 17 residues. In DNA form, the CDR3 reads TGTGCCAGCAGCTATCCGGGACTCCCAGGGGGCCCAGATACGCAGTATTTT. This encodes CASSYPGLPGGPDTQYF.

The CDR3 bases are TGCAGTGCTAGTAGTCGGCAGGCCTTGGCCTCTGAGCAGTTCTTC. Its translation: CSASSRQALASEQFF. V usage is TRBV20-1 and J usage is TRBJ2-1; D not resolved. V lost 3 bases and J 9 bases, leaving 21 bases between the germline ends. The CDR3 extends over 15 amino acids. Germline CDR1 reads DFQATT; CDR2 reads SNEGSKA (reference sequence).

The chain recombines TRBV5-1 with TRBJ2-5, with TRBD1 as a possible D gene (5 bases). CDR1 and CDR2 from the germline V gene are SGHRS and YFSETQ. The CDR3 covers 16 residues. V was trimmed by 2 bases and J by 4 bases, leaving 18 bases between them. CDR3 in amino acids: CASSFNNRGFGETQYF. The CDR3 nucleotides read TGCGCCAGCAGCTTTAATAATAGGGGATTCGGAGAGACCCAGTACTTC.

The CDR3 nucleotides read TGTGCCAGCATCTCCAGGGGGAAAAATTCACCCCTCCACTTT. Translated, it gives CASISRGKNSPLHF. The rearrangement links TRBV6-5 to TRBJ1-6, with TRBD1 identical over 7 bases. Trimming took 7 bases from V and 7 from J; bases not matched to a gene: 7. The CDR3 is 14 residues long. The V gene's germline CDR1 is MNHEY and CDR2 SVGAGI.

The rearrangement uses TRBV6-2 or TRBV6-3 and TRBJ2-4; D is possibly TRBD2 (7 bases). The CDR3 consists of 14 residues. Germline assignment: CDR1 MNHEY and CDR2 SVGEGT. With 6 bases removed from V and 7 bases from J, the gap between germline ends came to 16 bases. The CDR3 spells CASSRRGARNIQYF. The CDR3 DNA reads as TGTGCCAGCAGCAGACGGGGGGCGAGGAACATTCAGTACTTC.

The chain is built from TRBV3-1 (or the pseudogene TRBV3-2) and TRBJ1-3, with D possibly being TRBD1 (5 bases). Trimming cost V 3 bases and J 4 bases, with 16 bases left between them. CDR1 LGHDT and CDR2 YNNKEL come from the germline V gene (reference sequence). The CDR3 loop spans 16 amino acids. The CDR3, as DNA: TGTGCCAGCAGCCAGGGATCAGGGATTAGGGGAAACACCATATATTTT. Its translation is CASSQGSGIRGNTIYF.

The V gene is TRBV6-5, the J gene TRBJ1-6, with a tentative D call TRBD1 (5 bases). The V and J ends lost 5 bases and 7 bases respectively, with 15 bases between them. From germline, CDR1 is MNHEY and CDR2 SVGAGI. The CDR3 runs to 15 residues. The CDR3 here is CASSTTGVVNSPLHF. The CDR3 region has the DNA TGTGCCAGCAGTACGACGGGGGTAGTGAATTCACCCCTCCACTTT.

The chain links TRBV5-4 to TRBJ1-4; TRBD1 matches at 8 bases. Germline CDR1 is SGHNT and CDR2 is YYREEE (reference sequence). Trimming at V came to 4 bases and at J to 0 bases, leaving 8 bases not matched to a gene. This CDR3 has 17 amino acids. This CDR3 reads CASSDGQGYTTNEKLFF. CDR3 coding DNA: TGTGCCAGCAGCGACGGACAGGGATACACAACTAATGAAAAACTGTTTTTT.

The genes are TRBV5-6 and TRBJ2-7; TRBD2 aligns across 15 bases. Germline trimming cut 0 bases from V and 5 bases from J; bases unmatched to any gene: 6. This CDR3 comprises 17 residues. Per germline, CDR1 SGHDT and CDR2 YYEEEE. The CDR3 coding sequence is TGTGCCAGCAGCTTGGTAGGACTAGCGGGAGGGCCCCACGAGCAGTACTTC. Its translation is CASSLVGLAGGPHEQYF.

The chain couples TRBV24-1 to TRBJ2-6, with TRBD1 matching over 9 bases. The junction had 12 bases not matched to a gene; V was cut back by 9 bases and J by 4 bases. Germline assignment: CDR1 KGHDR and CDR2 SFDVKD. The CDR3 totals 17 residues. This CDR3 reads CATSNRDRDTGANVLTF. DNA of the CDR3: TGTGCCACCTCAAACCGGGACAGGGACACAGGGGCCAACGTCCTGACTTTC.

CDR3 residues: CAWSRAGGRNTIYF. CDR3 nucleotides: TGTGCCTGGAGCCGGGCAGGGGGCCGAAACACCATATATTTT. The chain couples TRBV30 to TRBJ1-3; 8 bases agree with TRBD1. CDR1 and CDR2 from the germline V gene are GTSNPN and SVGIG (reference sequence). V dropped 3 bases and J dropped 5; count of bases not matched to a gene: 6. The CDR3 extends over 14 amino acids.

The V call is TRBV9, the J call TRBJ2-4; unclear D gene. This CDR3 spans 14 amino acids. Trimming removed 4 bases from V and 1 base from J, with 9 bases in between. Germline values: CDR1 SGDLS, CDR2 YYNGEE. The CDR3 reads CASSPVGAKNIQYF. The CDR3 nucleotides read TGTGCCAGCAGCCCGGTTGGTGCCAAAAACATTCAGTACTTC.

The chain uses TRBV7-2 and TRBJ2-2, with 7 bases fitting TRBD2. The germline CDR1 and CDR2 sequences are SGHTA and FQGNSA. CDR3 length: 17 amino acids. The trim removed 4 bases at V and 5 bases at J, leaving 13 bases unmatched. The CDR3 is CASSSMAGVSLTGELFF. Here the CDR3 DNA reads TGTGCCAGCAGCTCCATGGCGGGAGTGTCCCTAACCGGGGAGCTGTTTTTT.

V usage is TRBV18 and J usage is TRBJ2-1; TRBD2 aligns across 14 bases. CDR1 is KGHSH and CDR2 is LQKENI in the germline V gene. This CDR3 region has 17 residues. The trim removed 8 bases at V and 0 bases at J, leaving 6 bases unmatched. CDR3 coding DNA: TGTGCCAGCCTCCAGACTAGCGGGGGGGCCTCCTACAATGAGCAGTTCTTC. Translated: CASLQTSGGASYNEQFF.

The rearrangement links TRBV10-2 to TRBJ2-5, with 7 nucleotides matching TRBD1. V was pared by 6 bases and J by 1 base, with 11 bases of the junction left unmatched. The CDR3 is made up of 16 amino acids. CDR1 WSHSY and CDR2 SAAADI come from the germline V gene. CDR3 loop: CASRTGYRGSQETQYF. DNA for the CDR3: TGCGCCAGCAGGACGGGATACAGGGGATCCCAAGAGACCCAGTACTTC.

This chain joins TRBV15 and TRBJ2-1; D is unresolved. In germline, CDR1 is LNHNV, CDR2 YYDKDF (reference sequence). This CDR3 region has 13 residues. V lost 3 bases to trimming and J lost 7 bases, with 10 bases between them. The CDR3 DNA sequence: TGTGCCACCAGCAGGGGCATCTTAAATGAGCAGTTCTTC. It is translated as CATSRGILNEQFF.

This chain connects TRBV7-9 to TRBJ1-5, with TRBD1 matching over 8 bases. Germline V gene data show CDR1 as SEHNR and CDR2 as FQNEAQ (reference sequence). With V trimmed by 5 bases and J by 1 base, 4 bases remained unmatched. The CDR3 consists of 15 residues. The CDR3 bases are TGTGCCAGCAGCCCCCAGGGGGCGAGCAATCAGCCCCAGCATTTT. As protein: CASSPQGASNQPQHF.